This T cell receptor (beta chain) was obtained from a study of T-cell memory formation after mild COVID-19. As for the study in general: There were largely donor-specific TCR clusters. Whole-study findings and limits: That cross-reactive memory joined was suggested by some responding clones appearing in pre-infection memory. CD4+ contracting clones were mainly CM and EM; CD8+ ones, EMRA.

Germline-derived CDR1 and CDR2 are SGHAT and FQNNGV. The CDR3 extends over 16 amino acids. The V end was cut by 1 base, the J end by 5 bases, with 17 bases between. 5'RACE primed from the constant segment yielded TCR alpha and TCR beta cDNA libraries bearing sample barcodes and UMIs. TCRdb re-derived calls from the 5' RACE reads in MiXCR, one entry per CDR3 protein. The sample contains roughly 200,000 distinct CDR3 sequences, around 16% of which appear only once. Worth noting for this clonotype: Its antigen is currently unknown.

The sequence was collected from an adult woman who had mild COVID-19 (a few samples of this study predate the infection). Cell type and time point are not known. The sample was PBMCs or a T cell subset sorted from them (not recorded which). The J gene is TRBJ2-5, the V gene TRBV11-2; D uncertain. Here the CDR3 DNA reads TGTGCCAGCAGCTTAGGATTTAGCCCGAGTGGGGAGACCCAGTACTTC. It codes for CASSLGFSPSGETQYF.